The present TCR beta chain was sequenced within a study of CD8 T cells in ankylosing spondylitis. The CDR3 has 17 amino acids. V was trimmed by 4 bases and J by 6 bases, leaving 22 bases between them. CDR1 and CDR2 from the germline V gene are SGHRS and YFSETQ. A single record per CDR3 protein comes from TCRdb applying MiXCR to the 5' RACE reads. The sample shows fewer than 500,000 distinct CDR3 sequences, roughly 26% of them seen only once. Worth noting for this clonotype: The antigen is undetermined.

Study-level points and caveats: Disease-linked clones were CD8+ and relatively rare in peripheral blood. Ankylosing spondylitis blood seemed to carry a telltale TCR beta motif made of under ten highly homologous variants.

Sequenced sample: blood, either unsorted or a sorted T cell fraction (not recorded which). The V gene is TRBV5-1, the J gene TRBJ2-2, with a weak D call TRBD2 (6 bases). The source is a male donor with ankylosing spondylitis. CDR3: CASSQGGTPMDAGELFF. For the CDR3, the DNA is TGCGCCAGCAGCCAGGGCGGGACTCCTATGGACGCCGGGGAGCTGTTTTTT.